This TCR beta chain was recovered during a study of identical twins. Template switching added a universal primer binding site, and final cDNA carried unique molecular identifiers. Using its own MiXCR run on the 5' RACE reads, TCRdb lists one record per CDR3 protein. The table records hundreds of thousands of distinct CDR3 sequences, over 13% of them present only once. The J segment lost 7 bases and the V segment lost 7 bases, leaving 12 bases of the junction unmatched. CDR3 length: 15 amino acids. Per the germline V gene, CDR1 is MNHNS and CDR2 is SASEGT. Healthy Caucasians alone served as donors. This clonotype has a handful of counts. Its antigen is still unknown. Study results and caveats: Models underestimated TCR alpha sharing (out-of-frame) in monozygotic twins.

This clonotype was obtained from a woman aged 18-29 years in good health. The genes are TRBV6-1 and TRBJ2-1, with 8 nucleotides matching TRBD2. Sequenced: memory (CD45RO+) T cells sorted from blood. The CDR3 DNA follows: TGTGCCAGCAACCCTCTAGCGGGTTCGGTGAATGAGCAGTTCTTC. Its protein product is CASNPLAGSVNEQFF.